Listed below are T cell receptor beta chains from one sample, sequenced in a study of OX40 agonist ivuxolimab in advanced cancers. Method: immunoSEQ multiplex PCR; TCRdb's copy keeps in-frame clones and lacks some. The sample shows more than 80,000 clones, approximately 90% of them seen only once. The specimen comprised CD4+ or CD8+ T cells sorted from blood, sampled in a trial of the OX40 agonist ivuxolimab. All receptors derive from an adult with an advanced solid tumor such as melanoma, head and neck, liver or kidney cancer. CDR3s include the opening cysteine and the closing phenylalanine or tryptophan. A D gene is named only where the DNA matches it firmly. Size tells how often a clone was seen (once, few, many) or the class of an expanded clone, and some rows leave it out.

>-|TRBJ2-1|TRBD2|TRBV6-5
TGTGCCAGCAGCCTATCTAGCGGGGGCCCGAATGAGCAGTTCTTC
CASSLSSGGPNEQFF
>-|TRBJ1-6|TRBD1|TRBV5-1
TGCGCCAGCAGCTTGGGGATACGACAGGGTGGATCACCCCTCCACTTT
CASSLGIRQGGSPLHF
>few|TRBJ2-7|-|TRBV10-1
TGCGCCAGCAGTCCGGAGGGTCTATCCTACGAGCAGTACTTC
CASSPEGLSYEQYF
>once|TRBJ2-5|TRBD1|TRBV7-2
TGTGCCAGCAGCAAGAGGGGGCGGGAGACCCAGTACTTC
CASSKRGRETQYF
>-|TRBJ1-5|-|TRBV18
TGTGCCAGCTCACCTGGCGGGGGGTGGACTCAGCCCCAGCATTTT
CASSPGGGWTQPQHF
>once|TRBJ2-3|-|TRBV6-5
TGTGCCAGCAGTTACTCGGTCCCTAGCACAGATACGCAGTATTTT
CASSYSVPSTDTQYF
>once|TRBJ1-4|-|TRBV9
TGTGCCAGCAGCCTCACGGGGCATGATGAAAAACTGTTTTTT
CASSLTGHDEKLFF
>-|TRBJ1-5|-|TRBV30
TGTGCCTGGAGTGAAATCCCTAACAGCCTTAGCAATCAGCCCCAGCATTTT
CAWSEIPNSLSNQPQHF
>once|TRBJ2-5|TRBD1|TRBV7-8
TGTGCCAGCAGCTCGGACAGGGTTTTAGAGACCCAGTACTTC
CASSSDRVLETQYF
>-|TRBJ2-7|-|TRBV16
TGTGCCAGCAGCCGTCCTAACCCTCCCTACGAGCAGTACTTC
CASSRPNPPYEQYF
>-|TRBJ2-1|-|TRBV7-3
TGTGCCAGCAGCTTAACAAGTATTTCGGCCGGGACACATTACAATGAGCAGTTCTTC
CASSLTSISAGTHYNEQFF
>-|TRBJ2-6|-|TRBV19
TGTGCCACCACAGAGACTGGGGCCAACGTCCTGACTTTC
CATTETGANVLTF
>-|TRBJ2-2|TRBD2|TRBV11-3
TGTGCCAGCTCCGGGACGGGGGGCACCGGGGAGCTGTTTTTT
CASSGTGGTGELFF
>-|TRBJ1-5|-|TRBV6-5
TGTGCCAGCAGTTACGACAGTAATCAGCCCCAGCATTTT
CASSYDSNQPQHF
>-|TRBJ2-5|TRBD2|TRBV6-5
TGTGCCAGCAGGAGGCCGGGGGGGCCAGAGACCCAGTACTTC
CASRRPGGPETQYF
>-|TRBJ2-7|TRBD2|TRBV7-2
TGTGCCAGCAGTAGAAGTAGCGGGGGCTTCTCCTACGAGCAGTACTTC
CASSRSSGGFSYEQYF
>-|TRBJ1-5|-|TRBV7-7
TGCAAGGGACGTCAGCCCCAGCATTTT
CKGRQPQHF